Shown below are 21 T cell receptor beta chains from a single sample sequenced in a study of spatial heterogeneity in lung cancer (dated by TCRdb to about 2019). Study-level results and caveats: The tumor nonsynonymous mutation count correlated with the number of expanded alpha and beta TCRs within the tumor.

The sample's time point label, decoded: sample taken at primary tumor resection. These receptors lack a known antigen. Receptor libraries were prepared by 5' RACE. TCRdb shows the sequencer as NextSeq 500. Clones were called with MiXCR by TCRdb after fastp trimmed the public reads at Q25, and only in-frame beta chains were retained. Rows merge per CDR3 protein into single entries with the most common DNA and genes. In all, the sample holds approximately 23,000 distinct CDR3 sequences, and 4.8% of those were seen once. The biggest ten clones account for 9.9% of the sample. The sample consisted of lung tumor tissue, taken at surgery. The receptors stem from a male donor with early-stage non-small cell lung cancer.

This clonotype appeared many times. This chain links TRBV3-1 with TRBJ1-1, with D possibly being TRBD1 (6 bases). V lost 2 bases to trimming and J lost 4 bases, with 11 bases between them. Germline CDR1 and CDR2: LGHDT and YNNKEL (reference sequence). The CDR3 is made up of 14 amino acids. The CDR3 here is CASSQQGMSTEAFF. The CDR3, as DNA: TGTGCCAGCAGCCAACAGGGGATGAGCACTGAAGCTTTCTTT.

At least ten counts were recorded for this clonotype. The chain employs TRBV28 and TRBJ2-7; TRBD2 is a possible D gene (6 bases). There are 15 residues in the CDR3. V shed 6 bases and J shed 2 bases, with 17 bases lying between them. In germline, CDR1 is MDHEN, CDR2 SYDVKM. In DNA, the CDR3 is TGTGCCAGCAGAATCAGGGTAGCGGACGCCTACGAGCAGTACTTC. This gives the protein CASRIRVADAYEQYF.

This clonotype is termed medium-sized. The rearrangement links TRBV6-5 to TRBJ2-5; a possible D gene is TRBD1 (6 bases). The CDR3 has 14 amino acids. Germline V gene lookup returns CDR1 MNHEY and CDR2 SVGAGI. Trimming removed 6 bases at V and 5 bases at J, with 16 bases between. The CDR3 is CASSRIGGWETQYF. Written as DNA, the CDR3 is TGTGCCAGCAGCCGTATAGGGGGATGGGAGACCCAGTACTTC.

The sample holds many counts of this clonotype. The V gene is TRBV7-9, the J gene TRBJ2-1, with D perhaps being TRBD1 or TRBD2 (5 bases each). The V end was cut by 6 bases, the J end by 8 bases, with 17 bases between. Germline CDR1 reads SEHNR; CDR2 reads FQNEAQ (reference sequence). The CDR3 length is 14 residues. The CDR3 reads CASSLGAGLDEQFF. The CDR3 DNA reads TGTGCCAGCAGTCTAGGGGCGGGCCTGGATGAGCAGTTCTTC.

This clonotype was picked up a small number of times. The rearrangement links TRBV7-2 to TRBJ2-7; D gene uncertain. Germline-derived CDR1 and CDR2 are SGHTA and FQGNSA. The V end lost 3 bases, the J end lost 2 bases, and 17 bases lay between the germline ends. The CDR3 is 16 residues long. CDR3 in amino acids: CASSLPRYRYPYEQYF. The CDR3 coding sequence is TGTGCCAGCAGCTTGCCGCGATATAGATACCCCTACGAGCAGTACTTC. Full variable domain (missing parts from reference TRBV7-2 and TRBJ2-7): GAGVSQSPSNKVTEKGKDVELRCDPISGHTALYWYRQSLGQGLEFLIYFQGNSAPDKSGLPSDRFSAERTGGSVSTLTIQRTQQEDSAVYLCASSLPRYRYPYEQYFGPGTRLTVT.

This clonotype was recorded at least ten times. This chain links TRBV7-2 with TRBJ1-4, with 7 nucleotides matching TRBD1. The germline V gene encodes CDR1 SGHTA and CDR2 FQGNSA. The ends lost 5 bases at V and 5 bases at J; junction bases unmatched: 5. The CDR3 is 14 residues long. This CDR3 reads CASSAPGQNEKLFF. The DNA of the CDR3 is TGTGCCAGCAGCGCACCGGGACAGAATGAAAAACTGTTTTTT.

This clonotype appeared many times. The chain links TRBV9 to TRBJ1-5; 7 bases fit TRBD1. The CDR3 consists of 14 residues. V shed 4 bases, J shed 4 bases, and the junction held 5 bases outside the gene matches. Germline V gene lookup returns CDR1 SGDLS and CDR2 YYNGEE. The CDR3 coding sequence is TGTGCCAGCAGCCCGACAGGGCGTAATCAGCCCCAGCATTTT. It is translated as CASSPTGRNQPQHF.

This clonotype occurred many times. This CDR3 is CAWSTSGYNEQFF. Here the CDR3 DNA reads TGTGCCTGGAGTACTAGCGGTTACAATGAGCAGTTCTTC. The genes are TRBV30 and TRBJ2-1, with TRBD2 identical over 8 bases. Germline V CDR1 and CDR2: GTSNPN, SVGIG (reference sequence). V trimming: 2 bases; J trimming: 4 bases; junction bases outside the gene matches: 1. The CDR3 runs to 13 residues.

This CDR3 is CASSIRDRDVAEQFF. The CDR3 nucleotides read TGCGCCAGCAGCATCCGGGACAGGGATGTGGCTGAGCAGTTCTTC. This chain joins TRBV4-1 and TRBJ2-1, with 9 nucleotides matching TRBD1. CDR3 size: 15 residues. The V and J ends lost 5 bases and 9 bases, in that order; junction bases with no gene match: 11. CDR1 and CDR2 (germline): MGHRA, YSYEKL.

This clonotype was observed many times. This chain joins TRBV6-5 and TRBJ1-2; the D is unclear. Germline-derived CDR1 and CDR2 are MNHEY and SVGAGI. Trimming left V 7 bases short and J 6 bases short, with 15 bases between. The CDR3 extends over 13 amino acids. CDR3 amino acids: CASTLSVGNGYTF. DNA of the CDR3: TGTGCCAGCACCCTTTCGGTAGGGAATGGCTACACCTTC.

The rearrangement joins TRBV7-9 to TRBJ2-5; D possibly uses TRBD1 or TRBD2 (5 bases each). Germline assignment: CDR1 SEHNR and CDR2 FQNEAQ (reference sequence). CDR3 length: 15 amino acids. Trimming stripped 5 bases from V and 4 bases from J, with 17 bases between. The chain's CDR3 is CASSPRGGATETQYF. DNA for the CDR3: TGTGCCAGCAGCCCCCGTGGGGGAGCGACAGAGACCCAGTACTTC.

This clonotype was detected ten times or more. The chain links TRBV7-9 to TRBJ2-5; D might be TRBD1 (6 bases). The CDR3 contains 15 residues. V lost 2 bases, J lost 2 bases, and 12 bases lay in between. The germline CDR1 and CDR2 sequences are SEHNR and FQNEAQ (reference sequence). The CDR3 protein is CASSLPLGTQETQYF. CDR3 DNA: TGTGCCAGCAGCTTACCCCTCGGGACACAAGAGACCCAGTACTTC.

This clonotype appeared many times. The chain combines TRBV20-1 with TRBJ2-3; 8 nucleotides align to TRBD2. This CDR3 contains 15 residues. V was clipped by 3 bases and J by 8 bases; unmatched bases: 13. Germline V CDR1 and CDR2: DFQATT, SNEGSKA (reference sequence). The CDR3 coding sequence is TGCAGTGCTAGTCGGGCTAGCGGGCAATCAAGTACGCAGTATTTT. Amino acids: CSASRASGQSSTQYF.

This clonotype was counted many times. The chain carries TRBV6-6 and TRBJ1-5; D is possibly TRBD1 (5 bases). The CDR3 extends over 18 amino acids. V lost 2 bases and J lost 0, with 17 bases in between. The germline gives CDR1 MNHNY, CDR2 SVGAGI (reference sequence). The DNA for the CDR3 is TGTGCCAGCAGTTACGTGGGGGGTTTGCTTTTTAGCAATCAGCCCCAGCATTTT. Its protein is CASSYVGGLLFSNQPQHF.

This chain links TRBV20-1 with TRBJ1-2; maybe TRBD1 (6 bases). Trimming took 7 bases from V and 6 from J, leaving 21 bases between them. This CDR3 is built from 14 residues. Germline CDR1 is DFQATT and CDR2 is SNEGSKA (reference sequence). The CDR3 here is CSVPSGQIKDGYTF. The CDR3 DNA reads TGCAGTGTCCCGAGCGGACAGATTAAGGATGGCTACACCTTC.

This clonotype was detected ten times or more. The chain has TRBV29-1 and TRBJ1-2; D is uncertain. Deletions cut 0 bases from V and 6 bases from J, with 8 bases between. CDR3 length equals 12 residues. The germline V gene has CDR1 SQVTM and CDR2 ANQGSEA. This chain's CDR3 is CSVEEDGDGYTF. CDR3 DNA: TGCAGCGTTGAAGAGGACGGGGATGGCTACACCTTC.

This clonotype was counted ten times or more. The CDR3 loop reads CASSQEGWDTQYF. CDR3 DNA: TGCGCCAGCAGCCAAGAAGGTTGGGATACGCAGTATTTT. V usage is TRBV4-3 and J usage is TRBJ2-3; D gene unclear. V was shortened by 0 bases and J by 6 bases, with 7 bases between the two germline ends. This CDR3 comprises 13 residues. The germline V gene encodes CDR1 LGHNA and CDR2 YSLEER.

This chain links TRBV3-1 with TRBJ1-3; D call uncertain. This CDR3 has 15 residues. V dropped 4 bases and J dropped 0 bases, with 10 bases sitting between them. Germline V CDR1 and CDR2: LGHDT, YNNKEL (reference sequence). DNA for the CDR3: TGTGCCAGCAGCCCATGGACCCACTCTGGAAACACCATATATTTT. Protein sequence: CASSPWTHSGNTIYF.

This clonotype has at least ten counts. V is TRBV6-2 or TRBV6-3 and J is TRBJ1-2; D is unclear. Germline CDR1 is MNHEY and CDR2 is SVGEGT. This CDR3 is 12 amino acids long. Trimming shortened V by 2 bases and J by 8 bases, and 9 bases separated the two germline ends. The CDR3 DNA is TGTGCCAGCAGTTACCCGGACCGCGGCTACACCTTC. Its protein is CASSYPDRGYTF.

Notes on this clonotype: This sequence may be a read error, since a much larger clone differs from it by one base. V gene TRBV5-6 combines with J gene TRBJ2-3, with D perhaps matching TRBD1 (5 bases). The germline CDR1 and CDR2 sequences are SGHDT and YYEEEE. With 1 base removed from V and 12 bases from J, the gap between germline ends came to 21 bases. CDR3 length equals 15 residues. The CDR3 protein is CASSLRGPSRAPQYF. Written as DNA, the CDR3 is TGTGCCAGCAGCTTGAGGGGCCCGTCCCGGGCTCCCCAGTATTTT.

The chain carries TRBV18 and TRBJ2-7, with 8 bases identical to TRBD2. The CDR3 totals 15 residues. Germline V gene data show CDR1 as KGHSH and CDR2 as LQKENI. Trimming at V came to 3 bases and at J to 7 bases, leaving 11 bases not matched to a gene. The CDR3 loop is CASSPSGTTGGEQYF. CDR3 nucleotide sequence: TGTGCCAGCTCACCCAGTGGGACGACGGGGGGGGAGCAGTACTTC.